This paragraph covers one T cell receptor beta chain sequence. Its matching antigen is unknown. The sample holds other DNA sequences that translate to the same CDR3. The data derive from a study of T cell responses to AZD1222 COVID-19 vaccine. Study-level background: Second-dose timings of about 4 or about 12 weeks were pooled. Whole-study results and caveats: Nearly half of the spike-specific TCRs reportedly recognize variant regions that carry no mutations.

The table came from immunoSEQ multiplex PCR; TCRdb's copy has only in-frame clones and leaves some out. The sample has about 56,000 clones, 70% to 90% seen once. In germline, CDR1 is SGHAT, CDR2 FQNNGV. The CDR3 is made up of 15 amino acids. The ends were cut back, 6 bases at V and 0 bases at J, with 13 bases in the middle. This chain connects TRBV11-2 to TRBJ2-3; weak D call: TRBD2 (5 bases). The source was peripheral blood, collected on day 0 of AZD1222 vaccination. The clonotype comes from an adult in good health. The CDR3 loop is CASSLLGTSTDTQYF. The CDR3 DNA sequence: TGTGCCAGCAGTTTACTAGGCACTAGCACAGATACGCAGTATTTT.